The present TCR beta chain was sequenced within a study of blood T cell repertoires in COVID-19. Study details: The cDNA or gDNA used as material had been derived from T cells, B-cell-depleted T cells, or PBMCs.

Germline V lookup: CDR1 SGHRS, CDR2 YFSETQ. Trimming at V came to 4 bases and at J to 3 bases, leaving 4 bases not matched to a gene. This CDR3 is built from 15 residues. TCRdb keeps only in-frame clones here, not all; method: immunoSEQ multiplex PCR. This sample has approximately 73,000 clones, with approximately 86% found just once. This clone was observed once. This chain links TRBV5-1 with TRBJ2-1; 10 nucleotides match TRBD2. The TCR sequence derives from an older woman with acute or convalescent COVID-19. Sequencing was performed on peripheral blood. Here the CDR3 reads CASSIGLAVYNEQFF. The CDR3 DNA reads as TGCGCCAGCAGCATTGGACTAGCGGTCTACAATGAGCAGTTCTTC.